These 8 T cell receptor beta chains came from one sample sequenced in a study of T cell responses to AZD1222 COVID-19 vaccine. Assay: immunoSEQ multiplex PCR; the TCRdb copy retains only in-frame clones and omits some. The sample lists roughly 96,000 clones, 75% to 90% occurring once. The input for sequencing was peripheral blood, taken on day 0 of AZD1222 vaccination. The receptors stem from an adult in good health.

The chain employs TRBV10-3 and TRBJ1-1; 9 nucleotides line up with TRBD1. The CDR3 covers 15 residues. Germline-derived CDR1 and CDR2 are ENHRY and SYGVKD. The CDR3: CAVRDRVFMNTEAFF. CDR3 sequence (DNA): TGTGCGGTGCGGGACAGGGTGTTCATGAACACTGAAGCTTTCTTT.

This clone appeared a few times. This chain uses TRBV20-1 with TRBJ2-1, with 10 bases that match TRBD2. The junction had 8 bases not matched to a gene; V was cut back by 3 bases and J by 9 bases. Germline CDR1 reads DFQATT; CDR2 reads SNEGSKA (reference sequence). This CDR3 has 14 residues. The CDR3 nucleotides read TGCAGTGCTAGTCAACTAGCGGGATACGCTGAGCAGTTCTTC. It yields the protein CSASQLAGYAEQFF.

CDR3 bases: TGTGCCAGCAGTTACTGGCAGGGAGCCGATCAGCCCCAGCATTTT. This codes for CASSYWQGADQPQHF. The rearrangement links TRBV6-5 to TRBJ1-5; maybe TRBD1 (5 bases). V was trimmed by 1 base and J by 5 bases, leaving 12 bases between them. Per germline, CDR1 MNHEY and CDR2 SVGAGI. This CDR3 has 15 residues.

The rearrangement uses TRBV10-3 and TRBJ1-2; 10 nucleotides agree with TRBD1. The V and J ends lost 7 bases and 2 bases, in that order; junction bases with no gene match: 7. Germline CDR1 is ENHRY and CDR2 is SYGVKD. This CDR3 spans 15 amino acids. CDR3 sequence reads: CAINLGQGGNYGYTF. As DNA, the CDR3 is TGTGCCATCAACCTTGGACAGGGGGGGAACTATGGCTACACCTTC.

The J gene is TRBJ1-1, the V gene TRBV28; D not resolved. This CDR3 comprises 13 residues. The germline V gene has CDR1 MDHEN and CDR2 SYDVKM. The V and J ends lost 4 bases and 1 base respectively, with 7 bases between them. CDR3 in DNA: TGTGCCAGCAGTTCGACGGAGAACACTGAAGCTTTCTTT. Its translation: CASSSTENTEAFF.

The chain joins TRBV5-1 to TRBJ2-6; D is perhaps TRBD1 (5 bases). The CDR3 is made up of 15 amino acids. From germline, CDR1 is SGHRS and CDR2 YFSETQ. The V end lost 4 bases, the J end lost 0 bases, and 8 bases lay between the germline ends. This CDR3 reads CASSPRVSGANVLTF. The CDR3 DNA reads TGCGCCAGCAGCCCCAGGGTCTCTGGGGCCAACGTCCTGACTTTC.

This clone was found once. The chain links TRBV28 to TRBJ2-5; 11 bases are a match to TRBD2. The trim removed 7 bases at V and 5 bases at J, leaving 9 bases unmatched. The CDR3 has 15 residues. Germline CDR1 and CDR2: MDHEN and SYDVKM. The CDR3 is CASTGSGRGLETQYF. The CDR3 nucleotides read TGTGCCAGCACCGGTAGCGGGAGGGGTTTGGAGACCCAGTACTTC.

The J gene is TRBJ1-2, the V gene TRBV7-3; D is unresolved. Germline CDR1 SGHTA, CDR2 FQGTGA. This CDR3 contains 17 residues. Trimming took off 0 bases at V and 4 bases at J, with 18 bases between the two ends. CDR3 residues: CASSLTPELTGSYGYTF. The DNA for the CDR3 is TGTGCCAGCAGCTTAACGCCCGAATTGACGGGTAGCTATGGCTACACCTTC.